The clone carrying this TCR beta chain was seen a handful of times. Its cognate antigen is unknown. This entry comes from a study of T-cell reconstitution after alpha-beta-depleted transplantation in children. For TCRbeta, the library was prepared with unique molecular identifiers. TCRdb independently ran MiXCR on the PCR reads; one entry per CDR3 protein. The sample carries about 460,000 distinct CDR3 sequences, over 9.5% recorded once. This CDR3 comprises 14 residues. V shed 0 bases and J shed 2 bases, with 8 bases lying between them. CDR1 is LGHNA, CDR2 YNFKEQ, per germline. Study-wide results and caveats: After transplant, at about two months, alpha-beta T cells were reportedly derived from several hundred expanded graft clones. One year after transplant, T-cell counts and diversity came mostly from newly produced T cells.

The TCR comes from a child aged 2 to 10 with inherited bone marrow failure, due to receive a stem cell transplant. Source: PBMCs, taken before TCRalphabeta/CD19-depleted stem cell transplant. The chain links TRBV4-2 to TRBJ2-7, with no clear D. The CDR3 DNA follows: TGTGCCAGCAGCCAAGATGGGGTCACCTACGAGCAGTACTTC. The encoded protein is CASSQDGVTYEQYF.